One sample yielded the 20 T cell receptor beta chains listed below, sequenced in a study of Graves' ophthalmopathy and Graves' hyperthyroidism. The sequenced template was RNA, covering the TCR beta CDR3 region. Following a first-round RT-PCR that used HTBI primers, a second-round multiplex PCR was carried out. Each CDR3 protein is one row after TCRdb ran MiXCR on the multiplex PCR reads. The sample consists of about 380,000 distinct CDR3 sequences, 15% of them appearing once. The sequenced sample was peripheral blood. These receptors all come from a woman between 18 and 29 years old with stable Graves' hyperthyroidism.

This clonotype was observed many times. The rearrangement uses TRBV19 and TRBJ1-6; tentative D call: TRBD1 (5 bases). Trimming left V 7 bases short and J 9 bases short, with 19 bases between. The germline gives CDR1 LNHDA, CDR2 SQIVND (reference sequence). The CDR3 extends over 15 amino acids. CDR3 bases: TGTGCCAGTACCCCCTTCGGGACCAGTGGTTCACCCCTCCACTTT. It yields the protein CASTPFGTSGSPLHF.

There are many counts of this clonotype. J is TRBJ2-5 and V is TRBV6-2 or TRBV6-3, with 10 bases identical to TRBD2. Germline-derived CDR1 and CDR2 are MNHEY and SVGEGT. CDR3 length: 17 amino acids. Losses at the gene ends were 0 bases for V and 5 bases for J; bases not matched to a gene: 9. The CDR3 reads CASSYSVTSGEGETQYF. CDR3 DNA sequence: TGTGCCAGCAGTTACTCGGTCACTAGCGGGGAAGGGGAGACCCAGTACTTC.

This clonotype was seen ten or more times. The chain links TRBV28 to TRBJ2-7, with D maybe TRBD1 (5 bases). The CDR3 consists of 15 residues. Germline V CDR1 and CDR2: MDHEN, SYDVKM. Trimming removed 2 bases from V and 6 bases from J, with 17 bases in between. CDR3 sequence: CASSLLGRESSEQYF. Written as DNA, the CDR3 is TGTGCCAGCAGTTTACTGGGCAGGGAATCAAGCGAGCAGTACTTC.

Many counts were recorded for this clonotype. The V call is TRBV19, the J call TRBJ1-1; weak D call: TRBD1 (6 bases). V was trimmed by 3 bases and J by 1 base, leaving 12 bases between them. Germline V gene sequence: CDR1 LNHDA, CDR2 SQIVND (reference sequence). This CDR3 spans 15 amino acids. CDR3 bases: TGTGCCAGTAGTATCATGGGGGCTGAGAACACTGAAGCTTTCTTT. Protein sequence: CASSIMGAENTEAFF.

Ten or more counts support this clonotype. The chain combines TRBV4-1 with TRBJ2-7; 8 bases fit TRBD2. V lost 1 base to trimming and J lost 3 bases; unmatched junction nucleotides: 2. This CDR3 comprises 14 residues. Germline-derived CDR1 and CDR2 are MGHRA and YSYEKL. CDR3 nucleotides: TGCGCCAGCAGCCAAGCGGCGGGGGGCTACGAGCAGTACTTC. Translation: CASSQAAGGYEQYF.

This clonotype was observed at least ten times. This sequence joins TRBV4-2 and TRBJ1-1; 8 positions match TRBD1. The CDR3 contains 15 residues. Germline CDR1 LGHNA, CDR2 YNFKEQ. The trim removed 4 bases at V and 0 bases at J, leaving 4 bases unmatched. This CDR3 is CASSPTGGVNTEAFF. As DNA, the CDR3 is TGTGCCAGCAGCCCAACAGGGGGGGTGAACACTGAAGCTTTCTTT.

This clonotype was found many times. The chain has TRBV6-2 or TRBV6-3 and TRBJ1-5, with TRBD1 matching 7 bases. CDR3 size: 16 residues. V shed 8 bases, J shed 5 bases, and the junction held 15 bases outside the gene matches. CDR1 and CDR2 from the germline V gene are MNHEY and SVGEGT. The CDR3 DNA reads TGTGCCAGCCGCTATGTCCTAGGGGGCATTGATCAGCCCCAGCATTTT. Its translation: CASRYVLGGIDQPQHF.

This clonotype was detected once. This sequence joins TRBV6-2 or TRBV6-3 and TRBJ2-7; D is uncertain. V lost 6 bases and J lost 2, with 8 bases in between. Germline V CDR1 and CDR2: MNHEY, SVGEGT. The CDR3 consists of 12 residues. CDR3 amino acids: CASSNNAYEQYF. The CDR3 DNA reads TGTGCCAGCAGCAACAACGCCTACGAGCAGTACTTC.

This clonotype was counted many times. The CDR3 DNA reads TGTGCCAGCAGGCGGCTGGCCGGGGTCACTGAAGCTTTCTTT. It is translated as CASRRLAGVTEAFF. The rearrangement joins TRBV27 to TRBJ1-1; D is ambiguous. The germline V gene has CDR1 MNHEY and CDR2 SMNVEV (reference sequence). This CDR3 is 14 amino acids long. The germline V and J ends were trimmed by 6 bases and 4 bases, with 15 bases remaining between them.

This clonotype was recorded at least ten times. Here the CDR3 DNA reads TGTGCCAGCAGTTATTCCGGGGCCAACGTCCTGACTTTC. Its translation: CASSYSGANVLTF. The chain has TRBV6-5 and TRBJ2-6; D is unresolved. V was shortened by 3 bases and J by 4 bases, with 4 bases between the two germline ends. CDR1 and CDR2 (germline): MNHEY, SVGAGI. The CDR3 consists of 13 residues.

This clonotype was recorded at least ten times. The V and J genes are TRBV20-1 and TRBJ1-2; TRBD1 is a possible D gene (5 bases). There are 14 residues in the CDR3. Trimming pared 6 bases from V and 8 bases from J, leaving 22 bases between. Germline V CDR1 and CDR2: DFQATT, SNEGSKA (reference sequence). The CDR3 reads CSAHRAVGGEGYTF. In DNA, the CDR3 is TGCAGTGCCCATCGGGCGGTGGGGGGTGAAGGCTACACCTTC.

CDR3 region: CASSFTSAGTRQETQYF. CDR3 nucleotide sequence: TGTGCCAGCAGTTTTACCTCCGCCGGGACACGCCAAGAGACCCAGTACTTC. The rearrangement joins TRBV6-5 to TRBJ2-5; D may be TRBD1 (6 bases). Per germline, CDR1 MNHEY and CDR2 SVGAGI. With 4 bases removed from V and 1 base from J, the gap between germline ends came to 19 bases. The CDR3 loop spans 17 amino acids.

This clonotype was seen at least ten times. The chain is built from TRBV12-3 or TRBV12-4 and TRBJ2-5; possibly TRBD2 for D (5 bases). The CDR3 sequence is 13 residues long. The V gene lost 3 bases and the J gene lost 5 bases, with 10 bases spanning the gap. The CDR3 DNA reads TGTGCCAGCAGTTTCGTCGGGGAGGAGACCCAGTACTTC. Translating it yields CASSFVGEETQYF.

This rearrangement joins TRBV2 to TRBJ2-1; 16 positions match TRBD2. This CDR3 comprises 15 residues. CDR1 is SNHLY and CDR2 is FYNNEI in the germline V gene. The junction had 4 bases not matched to a gene; V was cut back by 5 bases and J by 9 bases. This CDR3 is CASSLGLAGGLEQFF. CDR3 sequence (DNA): TGTGCCAGCAGTCTGGGACTAGCGGGGGGGCTTGAGCAGTTCTTC.

This clonotype showed up many times. The chain has TRBV10-1 and TRBJ1-3; D gene ambiguous. The CDR3 runs to 14 residues. Germline CDR1 and CDR2: WNHNN and SYGVQD (reference sequence). Between the trimmed V and J ends, which lost 4 bases and 0 bases, there was a span of 7 bases. The DNA for the CDR3 is TGCGCCAGCAGTGCTAGTAGCTCTGGAAACACCATATATTTT. Amino acids: CASSASSSGNTIYF.

This clonotype was counted many times. The CDR3 region is CASRQVPNTGELFF. The CDR3 DNA reads as TGTGCCAGCCGACAGGTCCCGAACACCGGGGAGCTGTTTTTT. The V and J genes are TRBV6-2 or TRBV6-3 and TRBJ2-2; weak D call: TRBD1 (6 bases). Germline V gene lookup returns CDR1 MNHEY and CDR2 SVGEGT. V dropped 8 bases and J dropped 0 bases, with 10 bases sitting between them. CDR3 length: 14 residues.

The chain recombines TRBV7-2 with TRBJ1-5; 7 positions match TRBD1. Losses at the gene ends were 5 bases for V and 0 bases for J; bases not matched to a gene: 4. Germline assignment: CDR1 SGHTA and CDR2 FQGNSA. The CDR3 runs 15 residues. CDR3 sequence: CASSARDSSNQPQHF. CDR3 sequence (DNA): TGTGCCAGCAGCGCCCGGGACAGTAGCAATCAGCCCCAGCATTTT. The full variable domain, its missing parts supplied by reference TRBV7-2 and TRBJ1-5, is GAGVSQSPSNKVTEKGKDVELRCDPISGHTALYWYRQSLGQGLEFLIYFQGNSAPDKSGLPSDRFSAERTGGSVSTLTIQRTQQEDSAVYLCASSARDSSNQPQHFGDGTRLSIL.

This clonotype was seen at least ten times. The chain joins TRBV12-3 or TRBV12-4 to TRBJ2-7, with D perhaps TRBD1 or TRBD2 (5 bases each). V gave up 7 bases and J gave up 0 bases, with 16 bases separating them. The CDR3 is made up of 15 amino acids. The CDR3 nucleotides read TGTGCCAGCACCCGGTCTGGGGGAAGCTCCTACGAGCAGTACTTC. Protein: CASTRSGGSSYEQYF.

The V gene is TRBV12-3 or TRBV12-4, the J gene TRBJ1-5, with a weak D call TRBD1 (5 bases). The length of the CDR3 is 13 residues. V lost 6 bases, J lost 10 bases, and 16 bases lay in between. CDR3 bases: TGTGCCAGCAGAGAAATATCAGGGTCACCCCAGCATTTT. Amino acid sequence: CASREISGSPQHF.

This clonotype was seen ten or more times. The chain carries TRBV6-1 and TRBJ2-7; D uncertain. Germline V gene sequence: CDR1 MNHNS, CDR2 SASEGT. The CDR3 has 12 amino acids. The V and J ends lost 2 bases and 4 bases respectively, with 6 bases between them. CDR3 region: CASSEQAYEQYF. Here the CDR3 DNA reads TGTGCCAGCAGTGAACAAGCTTACGAGCAGTACTTC.